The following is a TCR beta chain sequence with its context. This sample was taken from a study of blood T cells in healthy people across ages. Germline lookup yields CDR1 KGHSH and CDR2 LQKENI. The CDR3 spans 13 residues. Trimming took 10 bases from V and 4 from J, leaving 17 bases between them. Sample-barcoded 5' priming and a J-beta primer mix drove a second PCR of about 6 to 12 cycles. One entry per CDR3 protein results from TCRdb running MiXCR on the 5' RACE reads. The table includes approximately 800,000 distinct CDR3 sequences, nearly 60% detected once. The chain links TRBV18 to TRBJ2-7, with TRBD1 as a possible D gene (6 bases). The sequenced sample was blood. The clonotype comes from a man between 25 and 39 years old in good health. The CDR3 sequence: CATRGQGSYEQYF. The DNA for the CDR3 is TGTGCCACCCGAGGGCAGGGGTCTTACGAGCAGTACTTC.